These T cell receptor beta chains were read from a single sample in a study of blood T cells in healthy people across ages. A single record per CDR3 protein comes from TCRdb applying MiXCR to the 5' RACE reads. In the table there are approximately 1.5 million distinct CDR3 sequences, around 35% of which are singletons. The specimen sequenced was blood. The receptor source for this set is a woman in her twenties or thirties in good health. Each CDR3 is given with its conserved first and last residue. Fields, in order: V gene, D gene, clone size, J gene, CDR3 DNA, CDR3 protein. D genes are given only for firm matches. Not every row has a clone size; where given, it reads once, few, many or a size class.

v_call: TRBV3-1; d_call: TRBD1; clone_size: .; j_call: TRBJ1-2; cdr3_nt: TGTGCCAGCAGCGAAGGGACAGGGGGCGCAGGCTATGGCTACACCTTC; cdr3_aa: CASSEGTGGAGYGYTF
v_call: TRBV5-1; d_call: .; clone_size: once; j_call: TRBJ1-2; cdr3_nt: TGCGCCTCGGCAGGGTTGGACTATGGCTACACCTTC; cdr3_aa: CASAGLDYGYTF
v_call: TRBV27; d_call: .; clone_size: .; j_call: TRBJ1-6; cdr3_nt: TGTGCCAGCGGCCAAAACAGGGAGTCCCTCCACTTT; cdr3_aa: CASGQNRESLHF
v_call: TRBV5-5; d_call: .; clone_size: .; j_call: TRBJ2-7; cdr3_nt: TGTGCCAGCAGCTTGTACGAGCGGTACTTC; cdr3_aa: CASSLYERYF
v_call: TRBV6-5; d_call: TRBD2; clone_size: .; j_call: TRBJ2-1; cdr3_nt: TGTGCCAGCTATCCGTCCGGGACTAGCTACAATGAGCAGTTCTTC; cdr3_aa: CASYPSGTSYNEQFF
v_call: TRBV6-5; d_call: .; clone_size: .; j_call: TRBJ1-2; cdr3_nt: TGTGTCAGCAGCCCCAGTGTTGAAGGCTATGGCTACACCTTC; cdr3_aa: CVSSPSVEGYGYTF
v_call: TRBV11-2; d_call: .; clone_size: few; j_call: TRBJ2-5; cdr3_nt: TGTGCCAGCAGCTTAAGCGAGAGGTGGATCCAAGAGACCCAGTACTTC; cdr3_aa: CASSLSERWIQETQYF
v_call: TRBV29-1; d_call: .; clone_size: many; j_call: TRBJ2-3; cdr3_nt: TGCAGCGTTGAAGGAACGAGCACAGATACGCAGTATTTT; cdr3_aa: CSVEGTSTDTQYF
v_call: TRBV7-2; d_call: TRBD1; clone_size: .; j_call: TRBJ2-2; cdr3_nt: TGTACCAGCAGGTCCAACAGGGGGCAAGACACCGGGGAGCTGTTTTTT; cdr3_aa: CTSRSNRGQDTGELFF
v_call: TRBV7-3; d_call: .; clone_size: .; j_call: TRBJ2-7; cdr3_nt: TGTGCCAGCGGCCCCGGGACTGGGTCCTACGAGCAGTACTTC; cdr3_aa: CASGPGTGSYEQYF
v_call: TRBV18; d_call: .; clone_size: .; j_call: TRBJ2-7; cdr3_nt: TGTGCCAGCTCACCACTCGGTCCCCCTCTTTCCCGCGAGCAGTACTTC; cdr3_aa: CASSPLGPPLSREQYF
v_call: TRBV5-5; d_call: .; clone_size: .; j_call: TRBJ1-1; cdr3_nt: TGTGCCAGCAGCTTGGGACGACTCGAAGCTTTCTTT; cdr3_aa: CASSLGRLEAFF
v_call: TRBV20-1; d_call: TRBD1; clone_size: few; j_call: TRBJ2-7; cdr3_nt: TGCAGTGCTGCGGACAGGAGGAGCTCCTACGAGCAGTACTTC; cdr3_aa: CSAADRRSSYEQYF
v_call: TRBV9; d_call: .; clone_size: .; j_call: TRBJ2-7; cdr3_nt: TGTGCCAGCAGCGTAGATGTGACGGGGGCCTACGAGCAGTACTTC; cdr3_aa: CASSVDVTGAYEQYF
v_call: TRBV6-1; d_call: .; clone_size: .; j_call: TRBJ2-7; cdr3_nt: TGTGCCAGCAGTGAAGCGCGAAGGGCCTACGAGCAGTACTTC; cdr3_aa: CASSEARRAYEQYF
v_call: TRBV20-1; d_call: .; clone_size: .; j_call: TRBJ2-1; cdr3_nt: TGCAGTGCTAGGTGGCAGAACAATGAGCAGTTCTTC; cdr3_aa: CSARWQNNEQFF
v_call: TRBV29-1; d_call: .; clone_size: many; j_call: TRBJ2-7; cdr3_nt: TGCAGCGTTGTGGGCCCGTTCTACGAGCAGTACTTC; cdr3_aa: CSVVGPFYEQYF
v_call: TRBV9; d_call: .; clone_size: .; j_call: TRBJ2-1; cdr3_nt: TGTGCCAGCAGCGTAGACCCACTGGGGTCCTACGAGCAGTTCTTC; cdr3_aa: CASSVDPLGSYEQFF
v_call: TRBV3-1; d_call: .; clone_size: .; j_call: TRBJ2-1; cdr3_nt: TGTGCCAGCAGCCAACCTGGCAGAACCAATGAGCAGTTCTTC; cdr3_aa: CASSQPGRTNEQFF
v_call: TRBV5-1; d_call: TRBD2; clone_size: few; j_call: TRBJ2-7; cdr3_nt: TGCGCCAGCAGCTTGCTAATGAATAGCGGGATGGAGGACCCCCTGACATACGAGCAGTACTTC; cdr3_aa: CASSLLMNSGMEDPLTYEQYF
v_call: TRBV4-1; d_call: TRBD2; clone_size: .; j_call: TRBJ2-2; cdr3_nt: TGCGCCAGCACAACGAGCGGGGCGGGGAACACCGGGGAGCTGTTTTTT; cdr3_aa: CASTTSGAGNTGELFF
v_call: TRBV6-6; d_call: .; clone_size: few; j_call: TRBJ2-5; cdr3_nt: TGTGCCAGCCAAAGGAGCCAAGAGACCCAGTACTTC; cdr3_aa: CASQRSQETQYF
v_call: TRBV19; d_call: TRBD2; clone_size: few; j_call: TRBJ2-3; cdr3_nt: TGTGCCAGTCAACTGGCGGGAGGGCGGATCACAGATACGCAGTATTTT; cdr3_aa: CASQLAGGRITDTQYF
v_call: TRBV20-1; d_call: .; clone_size: few; j_call: TRBJ2-1; cdr3_nt: TGCAGTGTCCCGCAGAGCTCCTACAATGAGCAGTTCTTC; cdr3_aa: CSVPQSSYNEQFF
v_call: TRBV30; d_call: TRBD1; clone_size: .; j_call: TRBJ1-1; cdr3_nt: TGTGCCTGGGGGCGACAGGGAGGCACTGAAGCTTTCTTT; cdr3_aa: CAWGRQGGTEAFF
v_call: TRBV20-1; d_call: TRBD1; clone_size: few; j_call: TRBJ2-7; cdr3_nt: TGCAGTGCTCTGACAGGGCAGGCTAAGCAGAGCTCCTACGAGCAGTACTTC; cdr3_aa: CSALTGQAKQSSYEQYF
v_call: TRBV20-1; d_call: .; clone_size: .; j_call: TRBJ2-1; cdr3_nt: TGCAGTGCTCCGGGGTACCACAGGTACAATGAGCAGTTCTTC; cdr3_aa: CSAPGYHRYNEQFF
v_call: TRBV6-5; d_call: .; clone_size: .; j_call: TRBJ2-1; cdr3_nt: TGTGCCAGCAGTTCCCCGATCCGGCAGGGGTACAATGAGCAGTTCTTC; cdr3_aa: CASSSPIRQGYNEQFF
v_call: TRBV12-5; d_call: TRBD1; clone_size: .; j_call: TRBJ2-7; cdr3_nt: TGTGCTAGTGCCCTAGGGGGCGCGCTGTACTTC; cdr3_aa: CASALGGALYF
v_call: TRBV11-1; d_call: .; clone_size: few; j_call: TRBJ2-5; cdr3_nt: TGTGCCAGCAGCCCTCCAGGGTTGCTCGGAGAGACCCAGTACTTC; cdr3_aa: CASSPPGLLGETQYF
v_call: TRBV6-5; d_call: TRBD1; clone_size: once; j_call: TRBJ2-7; cdr3_nt: TGTACAACAGCTTCCCCAGGGGGTGCCCACGAGCAGTACTTC; cdr3_aa: CTTASPGGAHEQYF
v_call: TRBV28; d_call: .; clone_size: .; j_call: TRBJ2-1; cdr3_nt: TGTGCCAGCAGTTCTTTCGGGCCCCCGTCCTACAATGAGCAGTTCTTC; cdr3_aa: CASSSFGPPSYNEQFF
v_call: TRBV9; d_call: TRBD2; clone_size: .; j_call: TRBJ2-1; cdr3_nt: TGTGCCAGCAGCGTAGGAGGGACTAGTGGGGAGCAGTTCTTC; cdr3_aa: CASSVGGTSGEQFF
v_call: TRBV5-1; d_call: .; clone_size: many; j_call: TRBJ2-4; cdr3_nt: TGCGCCAGCAGCGTAGGACTCTACAAAAACATTCAGTACTTC; cdr3_aa: CASSVGLYKNIQYF
v_call: TRBV5-1; d_call: .; clone_size: .; j_call: TRBJ2-5; cdr3_nt: TGCGCCAGCAGCTTGGTCGGCAGCAACCAAGAGACCCAGTACTTC; cdr3_aa: CASSLVGSNQETQYF
v_call: TRBV10-3; d_call: .; clone_size: .; j_call: TRBJ1-4; cdr3_nt: TGTGCCATCAGTGACGGGGGTAATGAAAAACTGTTTTTT; cdr3_aa: CAISDGGNEKLFF
v_call: TRBV11-1; d_call: .; clone_size: .; j_call: TRBJ2-7; cdr3_nt: TGTGCCAGCAGCTTGAGAGTGGGCAGCTACGAGCAGTACTTC; cdr3_aa: CASSLRVGSYEQYF
v_call: TRBV20-1; d_call: .; clone_size: few; j_call: TRBJ1-4; cdr3_nt: TGCAGTGCTCCCTTCGCTACGGCAACTAATGAAAAGCTGTTTTTT; cdr3_aa: CSAPFATATNEKLFF